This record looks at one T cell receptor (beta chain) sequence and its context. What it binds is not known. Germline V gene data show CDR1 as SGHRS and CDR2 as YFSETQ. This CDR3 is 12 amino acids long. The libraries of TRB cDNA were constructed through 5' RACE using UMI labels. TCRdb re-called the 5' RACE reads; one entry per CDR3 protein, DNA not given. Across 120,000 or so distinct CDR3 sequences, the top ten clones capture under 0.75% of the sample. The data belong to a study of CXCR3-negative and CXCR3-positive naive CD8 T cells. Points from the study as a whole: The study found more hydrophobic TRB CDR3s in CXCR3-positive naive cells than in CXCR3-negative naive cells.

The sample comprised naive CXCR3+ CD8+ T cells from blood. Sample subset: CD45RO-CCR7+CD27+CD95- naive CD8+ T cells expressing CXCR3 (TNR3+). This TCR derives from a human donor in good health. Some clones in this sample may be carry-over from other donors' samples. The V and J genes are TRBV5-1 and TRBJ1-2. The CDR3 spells CASSRDEGGYTF.